The clone carrying this TCR beta chain was counted between two and nine times. Its antigen is undetermined. The source of the sample is a study of T cell responses to AZD1222 COVID-19 vaccine. Whole-study results and caveats: Baseline serology detected seropositivity in only six AZD1222 recipients.

Germline CDR1 is KGHSH and CDR2 is LQKENI. The CDR3 sequence is 16 residues long. J was trimmed by 4 bases and V by 4 bases; bases with no gene match: 12. Only in-frame clones appear in the TCRdb table, and some are missing; sequencing was by immunoSEQ multiplex PCR. Among 130,000 to 150,000 clones listed, over 75% were seen once. The sequencing here drew on peripheral blood, taken on day 0 of AZD1222 vaccination. This rearrangement joins TRBV18 to TRBJ2-7; TRBD2 agrees at 8 bases. This receptor was obtained from an adult in good health. CDR3 region: CASSREPGIAGYEQYF. The CDR3 DNA sequence: TGTGCCAGCTCACGGGAGCCGGGGATAGCGGGGTACGAGCAGTACTTC.